A single T cell receptor (beta chain) is shown here with its context. The CDR3 length is 12 residues. With 1 base removed from V and 6 bases from J, the gap between germline ends came to 5 bases. The V gene's germline CDR1 is SGHVS and CDR2 FQNEAQ. Original methodology: Filtering differed for immunoSEQ, which gave only junction sequences without quality scores. Sequencing was performed with immunoSEQ multiplex PCR; in TCRdb, only in-frame clones are kept and a portion is missing. V and J calls and clone size are copied from that table; D and trimming were computed from the DNA. The data show 600,000 to 800,000 clones, over 55% seen once. This entry belongs to a study of shared clonotypes between healthy human individuals. Study context: Donor composition was two women and a few men, aged 18 to 49.

The rearrangement uses TRBV7-8 and TRBJ2-3; D gene unclear. Sequencing was carried out using memory CD4+ T cells sorted from blood. The subset: CD45RA-negative fraction. This TCR came from a woman under 40 in good health. As DNA, the CDR3 is TGTGCCAGCAGCTTAGGAATGGATACGCAGTATTTT. This sequence encodes CASSLGMDTQYF. Variable domain in full (rest from reference TRBV7-8 and TRBJ2-3): GAGVSQSPRYKVAKRGQDVALRCDPISGHVSLFWYQQALGQGPEFLTYFQNEAQLDKSGLPSDRFFAERPEGSVSTLKIQRTQQEDSAVYLCASSLGMDTQYFGPGTRLTVL.